Listed below are T cell receptor beta chains from one sample, sequenced in a study of shared clonotypes between healthy human individuals. Profiling relied on immunoSEQ multiplex PCR, and the TCRdb table lists in-frame clones only, not all of them. Of approximately 640,000 clones in the sample, about 92% were seen once. The sample was memory CD8+ T cells from PBMCs. The receptor source for this set is a man aged 18-30 years in good health. Some clones in this sample may be carry-over from other donors' samples. CDR3s include the opening cysteine and the closing phenylalanine or tryptophan. The D gene is left open where the match is weak. Size tells how often a clone was seen (once, few, many) or the class of an expanded clone, and some rows leave it out.

d_call	v_call	j_call	clone_size	cdr3_nt	cdr3_aa
NA	TRBV7-6	TRBJ2-7	NA	TGTGCCAGCAGCCTCGGGGTACTTTCCTACGAGCAGTACTTC	CASSLGVLSYEQYF
TRBD1	TRBV5-4	TRBJ1-1	once	TGTGCCAGCAGCTTGTTCAGGGGGTCTGAAGCTTTCTTT	CASSLFRGSEAFF
NA	TRBV5-4	TRBJ1-3	NA	TGTGCCAGCAGCCCGCGGGGGGCTGGAAACACCATATATTTT	CASSPRGAGNTIYF
NA	TRBV2	TRBJ1-1	NA	TGTGCCAGCACGAAGGGTGAAGCTTTCTTT	CASTKGEAFF
NA	TRBV15	TRBJ2-7	NA	TGTGCCACCAGCGCGCGGGCCACCTACGAGCAGTACTTC	CATSARATYEQYF
NA	TRBV5-5	TRBJ2-1	NA	TGTGCCAGCAGCTTGCCCACAGGGTACAATGAGCAGTTCTTC	CASSLPTGYNEQFF
TRBD2	TRBV20-1	TRBJ2-7	NA	TGCAGTGTTCGGGAGGGATACGAGCAGTACTTC	CSVREGYEQYF
TRBD1	TRBV6-6	TRBJ2-1	NA	TGTGCCAGCCATAAACTCCCGACAGGGCAGAATGAGCAGTTCTTC	CASHKLPTGQNEQFF
NA	TRBV2	TRBJ2-4	NA	TGTGCCAGCAGTGACGGACTGACAGAACGAGCCAAAAACATTCAGTACTTC	CASSDGLTERAKNIQYF
NA	TRBV5-6	TRBJ2-5	NA	TGTGCCAGCAGCCCCTCGATCGGGACCCAGTACTTC	CASSPSIGTQYF
TRBD1	TRBV10-3	TRBJ2-7	NA	TGTGCCATCAGTGAGTCGCGGACAGGGGCCTACGAGCAGTACTTC	CAISESRTGAYEQYF
NA	TRBV27	TRBJ2-6	once	TGTGCCAGCAGTTCCAGACAGTCTGGGGCCAACGTCCTGACTTTC	CASSSRQSGANVLTF
TRBD2	TRBV9	TRBJ2-2	NA	TGTGCCAGCAGCGTAGCGGGAGGGAGCAGGGAGCTGTTTTTT	CASSVAGGSRELFF
TRBD2	TRBV6-1	TRBJ2-7	NA	TGTGCCAGCAGTGAAGGGGCGGGAGGGCCCTACGAGCAGTACTTC	CASSEGAGGPYEQYF
NA	TRBV7-3	TRBJ2-2	NA	TGTGCCAGCAGCCATTTCAACACCGGGGAGCTGTTTTTT	CASSHFNTGELFF
NA	TRBV4-3	TRBJ1-1	NA	TGCGCCAGCAGCCAAGAGGCACGAAACCACGTTGAAGCTTTCTTT	CASSQEARNHVEAFF
NA	TRBV19	TRBJ2-7	NA	TGTGCCAGTAGTATGACCCTTTCGCGGGCCCACTACGAGCAGTACTTC	CASSMTLSRAHYEQYF
TRBD2	TRBV29-1	TRBJ2-7	NA	TGCAGCGTCGACCTAGCGGGGCAAAGCGACGAGCAGTACTTC	CSVDLAGQSDEQYF
TRBD1	TRBV9	TRBJ1-2	NA	TGTGCCAGCAGGGGACAGGGGCGCGACTATGGCTACACCTTC	CASRGQGRDYGYTF
TRBD2	TRBV28	TRBJ2-7	NA	TGTGCCAGCAGTTTATGGGTAGCGGGAGGGCCCCCCGACGAGCAGTACTTC	CASSLWVAGGPPDEQYF
NA	TRBV30	TRBJ1-5	NA	TGTGCCTGGAAGGACAAGCCCTCGAGGGAGCCCCAGCATTTT	CAWKDKPSREPQHF
NA	TRBV25-1	TRBJ1-2	NA	TGTGCCAGCAGTGAGGGGCTTTCGGGGATGGGTGGCTACACCTTC	CASSEGLSGMGGYTF
NA	TRBV7-9	TRBJ2-1	NA	TGTGCCAGCAGCTTAGGAGGGGTCGATGAGCAGTTCTTC	CASSLGGVDEQFF
NA	TRBV15	TRBJ2-7	NA	TGTGCCACCAGCAGAGACCGGGACACCAGTCTTTTTTACGAGCAGTACTTC	CATSRDRDTSLFYEQYF
NA	TRBV10-3	TRBJ2-2	NA	TGTGCCATCAGGACCCAAACCAACCCTGCCCAGCTAAACACCGGGGAGCTGTTTTTT	CAIRTQTNPAQLNTGELFF
TRBD2	TRBV11-1	TRBJ2-2	NA	TGTGCCAGCAGCTCCCTAGCGGGAGACGGTAACACCGGGGAGCTGTTTTTT	CASSSLAGDGNTGELFF
TRBD1	TRBV25-1	TRBJ2-1	NA	TGTGCCAGCAGTGGTGAGGACAGGCTACACAATGAGCAGTTCTTC	CASSGEDRLHNEQFF
NA	TRBV14	TRBJ1-1	NA	TGTGCCAGCAGTCGCACCGGGTACACTGAAGCTTTCTTT	CASSRTGYTEAFF
NA	TRBV27	TRBJ2-7	once	TGTGCCAGCAGTTTCGGCAAATTCTACGAGCAGTACTTC	CASSFGKFYEQYF
NA	TRBV5-6	TRBJ2-7	NA	TGTGCCAGCAGCTTCGGGCGCGGAGCCTACGAGCAGTACTTC	CASSFGRGAYEQYF
TRBD1	TRBV7-2	TRBJ1-4	NA	TGTGCCAGCAGCTTAGTTGGGGCGGGACAGGGAATGAATAACGAAAAACTGTTTTTT	CASSLVGAGQGMNNEKLFF
TRBD1	TRBV30	TRBJ2-1	NA	TGTGCCTGGAGTGGGGCAGGGGGCTGGGGTGAGCAGTTCTTC	CAWSGAGGWGEQFF
TRBD2	TRBV27	TRBJ2-1	once	TGTGCCAGCAGTCAAAGCGGGATGGGTATGAATGAGCAGTTCTTC	CASSQSGMGMNEQFF
NA	TRBV7-3	TRBJ2-3	NA	TGTGCCAGCAGCAGACTCAGCGGCAGCTACGTTAGCACAGATACGCAGTATTTT	CASSRLSGSYVSTDTQYF
NA	TRBV30	TRBJ1-1	few	TGTGCCTGGAGCGGACGGATAGAAGCTTTCTTT	CAWSGRIEAFF
NA	TRBV5-1	TRBJ2-1	once	TGTGCCAGCAGCTTGGCCCTTAGCGGTTACAATGAGCAGTTCTTC	CASSLALSGYNEQFF
NA	TRBV28	TRBJ2-7	once	TGTGCCAGCAGTTCAGGGGGGAGCGAGCAGTACTTC	CASSSGGSEQYF
NA	TRBV7-9	TRBJ2-2	NA	TGTGCCAGCAGCTCCAACCGGGACACCGGGGAGCTGTTTTTT	CASSSNRDTGELFF
NA	TRBV6-4	TRBJ2-7	once	TGTGCCAGGTCGGATTACGAGCAGTACTTC	CARSDYEQYF
TRBD2	TRBV5-6	TRBJ2-1	once	TGTGCCAGCAGCTCCTACTCCGAGCGGGAGAAGTGGGGCTATGAGCAGTTCTTC	CASSSYSEREKWGYEQFF
TRBD2	TRBV19	TRBJ2-7	NA	TGTGCCAGTAGTCCCACCGGACTAGTACACGAGCAGTACTTC	CASSPTGLVHEQYF
TRBD1	TRBV27	TRBJ1-1	NA	TGTGCCAGCAGCCCACTACCCGGACAGGGAGGTACTGAAGCTTTCTTT	CASSPLPGQGGTEAFF
NA	TRBV28	TRBJ1-1	NA	NA	CASSSSTEMNTEAFF
NA	TRBV9	TRBJ1-3	few	TGTGCCAGCAGCGTAGGCGACAGAAACACCATATATTTT	CASSVGDRNTIYF
NA	TRBV27	TRBJ2-3	NA	TGTGCCAGCAGTTTAGGACTAACTAGCACAGATACGCAGTATTTT	CASSLGLTSTDTQYF
NA	TRBV27	TRBJ2-3	NA	TGTGCCACCTCTTCGGGTGTCTGGGGCACAGATACGCAGTATTTT	CATSSGVWGTDTQYF
NA	TRBV5-1	TRBJ2-1	NA	TGCGCCAGCAGTAAAAGTGAGAGCTCCTACAATGAGCAGTTCTTC	CASSKSESSYNEQFF
NA	TRBV11-1	TRBJ2-7	NA	TGTGCCAGCAGCTTAAACCACTACGAGCAGTACTTC	CASSLNHYEQYF
TRBD1	TRBV11-2	TRBJ1-2	NA	TGTGCCAGCAGTTCAGGGGGCCTCTATGGCTACACCTTC	CASSSGGLYGYTF
NA	TRBV18	TRBJ2-1	NA	TGTGCCAGCTCCTCGACCCGGAGCTCCTACAATGAGCAGTTCTTC	CASSSTRSSYNEQFF
NA	TRBV19	TRBJ1-5	NA	TGTGCCAGTAGCTTGACAGGTGCGGCTCATCAGCCCCAGCATTTT	CASSLTGAAHQPQHF
NA	TRBV6-5	TRBJ2-5	NA	TGTGCCAGCAGTTACAGTTGGGAGGCGGAGACCCAGTACTTC	CASSYSWEAETQYF
TRBD1	TRBV20-1	TRBJ1-1	few	TGCACTCCCCCGAGGGGGACAGGGTTT	CTPPRGTGF
NA	TRBV9	TRBJ2-7	NA	TGTGCCAGCAGCGCGGGAAGCTCCTACGAGCAGTACTTC	CASSAGSSYEQYF
TRBD1	TRBV30	TRBJ1-6	NA	TGTGCCTGGGCACCGACAGGGACTTTCCTTTATAATTCACCCCTCCACTTT	CAWAPTGTFLYNSPLHF
NA	TRBV19	TRBJ1-5	NA	TGTGCCAGTAGAGAAGAGGGCAATCAGCCCCAGCATTTT	CASREEGNQPQHF
TRBD2	TRBV19	TRBJ2-7	NA	TGTGCCAGTAGCAGTTCCGGGACTAGTGGAGCCTACGAGCAGTACTTC	CASSSSGTSGAYEQYF
TRBD1	TRBV5-8	TRBJ1-5	NA	TGTGCCAGCAGCTTGGTACAGGGGCCCTTAGCGGACCAGCCCCAGCATTTT	CASSLVQGPLADQPQHF